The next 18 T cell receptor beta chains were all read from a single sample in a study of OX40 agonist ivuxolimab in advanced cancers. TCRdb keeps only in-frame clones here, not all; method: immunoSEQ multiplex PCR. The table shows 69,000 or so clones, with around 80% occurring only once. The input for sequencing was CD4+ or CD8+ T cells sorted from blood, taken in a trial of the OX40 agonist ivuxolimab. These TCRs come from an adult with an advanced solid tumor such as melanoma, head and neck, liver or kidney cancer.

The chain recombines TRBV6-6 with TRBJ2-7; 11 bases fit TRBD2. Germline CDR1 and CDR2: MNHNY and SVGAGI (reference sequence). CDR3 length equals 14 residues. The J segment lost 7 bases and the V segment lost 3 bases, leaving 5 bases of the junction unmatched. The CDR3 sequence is CASSYSGRAGEQYF. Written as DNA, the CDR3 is TGTGCCAGCAGTTATAGCGGGAGGGCCGGGGAGCAGTACTTC.

DNA of the CDR3: TGTGCCAGCACCAAATGGGGACAGTGCCAAGAGACCCAGTACTTC. Protein sequence: CASTKWGQCQETQYF. This chain uses TRBV21-1 with TRBJ2-5; the table's D call, TRBD1, was not checked against the DNA. TRBV21-1 is listed as a pseudogene. The CDR3 runs to 15 residues.

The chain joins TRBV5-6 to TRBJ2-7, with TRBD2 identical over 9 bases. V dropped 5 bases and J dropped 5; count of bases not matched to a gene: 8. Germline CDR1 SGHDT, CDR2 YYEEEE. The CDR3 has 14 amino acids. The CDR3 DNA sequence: TGTGCCAGCAGGAGACGGATAGCGGGAGACGAGCAGTACTTC. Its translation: CASRRRIAGDEQYF.

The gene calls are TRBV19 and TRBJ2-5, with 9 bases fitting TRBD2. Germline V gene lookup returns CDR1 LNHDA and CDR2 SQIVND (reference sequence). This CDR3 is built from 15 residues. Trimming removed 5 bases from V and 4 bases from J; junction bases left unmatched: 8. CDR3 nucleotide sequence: TGTGCCAGTAGTGGAATAGCGGGAGTTGGAGAGACCCAGTACTTC. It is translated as CASSGIAGVGETQYF. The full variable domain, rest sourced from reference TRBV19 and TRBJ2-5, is DGGITQSPKYLFRKEGQNVTLSCEQNLNHDAMYWYRQDPGQGLRLIYYSQIVNDFQKGDIAEGYSVSREKKESFPLTVTSAQKNPTAFYLCASSGIAGVGETQYFGPGTRLLVL.

The DNA for the CDR3 is TGCGCCAGCGGCCCTTCCGCGGGGGTCGCGTACCAAGAGACCCAGTACTTC. As protein: CASGPSAGVAYQETQYF. The chain is built from TRBV5-1 and TRBJ2-5; 7 bases agree with TRBD2. The J segment lost 0 bases and the V segment lost 7 bases, leaving 15 bases of the junction unmatched. Germline CDR1 is SGHRS and CDR2 is YFSETQ. The CDR3 runs to 17 residues.

The CDR3 DNA follows: TGCGCCAGCAGCTTGGAGGGGGAGGGCCGTCGCGAGCAGTACTTC. It specifies CASSLEGEGRREQYF. The chain employs TRBV5-1 and TRBJ2-7; tentatively, D is TRBD2 (7 bases). CDR1 is SGHRS and CDR2 is YFSETQ in the germline V gene. The CDR3 consists of 15 residues. V was cut by 0 bases and J by 6 bases, with 16 bases left in between.

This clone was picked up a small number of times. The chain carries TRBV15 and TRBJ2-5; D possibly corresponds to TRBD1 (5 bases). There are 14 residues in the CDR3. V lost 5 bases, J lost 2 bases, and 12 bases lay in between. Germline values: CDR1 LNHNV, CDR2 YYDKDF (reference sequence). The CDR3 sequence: CATSEQVVQETQYF. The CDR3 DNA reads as TGTGCCACCAGCGAACAGGTGGTACAAGAGACCCAGTACTTC.

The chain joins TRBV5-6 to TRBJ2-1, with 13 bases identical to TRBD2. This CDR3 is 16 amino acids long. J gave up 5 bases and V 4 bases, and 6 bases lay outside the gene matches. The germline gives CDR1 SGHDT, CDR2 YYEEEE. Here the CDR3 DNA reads TGTGCCAGCAGCAAGACTAGCGGGGGGATCCACAATGAGCAGTTCTTC. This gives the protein CASSKTSGGIHNEQFF.

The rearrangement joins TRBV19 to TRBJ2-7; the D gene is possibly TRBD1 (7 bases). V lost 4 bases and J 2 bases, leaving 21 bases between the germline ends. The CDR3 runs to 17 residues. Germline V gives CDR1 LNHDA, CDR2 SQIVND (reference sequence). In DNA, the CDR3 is TGTGCCAGTAGTAACTGGAGGGGGCCCAGAACCACCTACGAGCAGTACTTC. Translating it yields CASSNWRGPRTTYEQYF.

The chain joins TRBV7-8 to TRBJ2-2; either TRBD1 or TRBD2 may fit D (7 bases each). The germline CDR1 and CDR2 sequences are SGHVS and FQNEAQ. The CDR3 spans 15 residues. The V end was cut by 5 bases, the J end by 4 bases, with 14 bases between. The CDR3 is CASSPQGRATGELFF. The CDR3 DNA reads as TGTGCCAGCAGCCCACAGGGGAGGGCCACCGGGGAGCTGTTTTTT.

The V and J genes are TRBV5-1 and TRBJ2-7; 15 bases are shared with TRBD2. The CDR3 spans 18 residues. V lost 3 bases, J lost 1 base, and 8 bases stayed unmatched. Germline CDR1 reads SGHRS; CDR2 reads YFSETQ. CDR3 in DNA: TGCGCCAGCAGCTGGCCCGGGACTAGCGGGAGGTCTTCCTACGAGCAGTACTTC. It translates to CASSWPGTSGRSSYEQYF.

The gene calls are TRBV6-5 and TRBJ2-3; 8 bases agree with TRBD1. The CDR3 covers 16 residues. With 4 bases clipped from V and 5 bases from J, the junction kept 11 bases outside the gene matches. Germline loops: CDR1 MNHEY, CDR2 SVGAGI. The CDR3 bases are TGTGCCAGCAGTTCCCCGGGACAGGCCTCCGGAGATACGCAGTATTTT. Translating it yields CASSSPGQASGDTQYF.

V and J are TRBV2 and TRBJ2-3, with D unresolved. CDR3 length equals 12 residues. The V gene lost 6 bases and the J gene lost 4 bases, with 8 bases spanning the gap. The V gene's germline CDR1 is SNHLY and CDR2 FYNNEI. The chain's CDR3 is CASSPYSDTQYF. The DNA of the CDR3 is TGTGCCAGCAGCCCATATTCAGATACGCAGTATTTT. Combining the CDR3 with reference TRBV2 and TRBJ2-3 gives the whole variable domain EPEVTQTPSHQVTQMGQEVILRCVPISNHLYFYWYRQILGQKVEFLVSFYNNEISEKSEIFDDQFSVERPDGSNFTLKIRSTKLEDSAMYFCASSPYSDTQYFGPGTRLTVL.

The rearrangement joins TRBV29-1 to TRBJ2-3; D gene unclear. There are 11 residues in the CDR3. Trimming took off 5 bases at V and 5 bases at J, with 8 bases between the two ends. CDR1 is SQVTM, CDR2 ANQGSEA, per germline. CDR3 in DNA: TGCAGCGTTAGAATGGTAGATACGCAGTATTTT. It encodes CSVRMVDTQYF.

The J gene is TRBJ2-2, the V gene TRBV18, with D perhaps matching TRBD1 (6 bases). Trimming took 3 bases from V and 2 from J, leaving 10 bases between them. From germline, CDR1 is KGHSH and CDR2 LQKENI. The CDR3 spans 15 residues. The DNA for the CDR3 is TGTGCCAGCTCACCCACCGGGACAAACACCGGGGAGCTGTTTTTT. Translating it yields CASSPTGTNTGELFF.

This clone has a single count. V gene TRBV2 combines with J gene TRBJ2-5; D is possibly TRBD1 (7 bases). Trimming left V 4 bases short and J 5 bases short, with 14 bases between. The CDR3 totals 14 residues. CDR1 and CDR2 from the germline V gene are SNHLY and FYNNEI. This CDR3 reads CASSVTGAGETQYF. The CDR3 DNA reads TGTGCCAGCAGTGTAACAGGGGCGGGGGAGACCCAGTACTTC.

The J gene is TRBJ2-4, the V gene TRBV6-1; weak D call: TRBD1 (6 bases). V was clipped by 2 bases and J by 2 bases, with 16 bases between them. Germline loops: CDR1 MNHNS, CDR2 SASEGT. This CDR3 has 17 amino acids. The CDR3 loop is CASSERVHQGTKNIQYF. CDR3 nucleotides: TGTGCCAGCAGTGAAAGAGTCCACCAGGGGACCAAAAACATTCAGTACTTC.

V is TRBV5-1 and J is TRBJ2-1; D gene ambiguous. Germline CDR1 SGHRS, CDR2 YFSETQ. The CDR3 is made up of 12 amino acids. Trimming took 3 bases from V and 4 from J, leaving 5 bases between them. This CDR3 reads CASSYQYNEQFF. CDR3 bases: TGCGCCAGCAGCTACCAGTACAATGAGCAGTTCTTC.